What follows is one TCR beta chain and its context. Its cognate antigen has yet to be identified. Base qualities are not at hand, and no much larger clone is one base apart. The source of the sample is a study of Graves' ophthalmopathy and Graves' hyperthyroidism (dated by TCRdb to 2016 to 2018). Looking at the study overall: Peripheral blood was collected before any treatment was given, at the time of initial diagnosis. To explore V-J signatures distinguishing ophthalmopathy from hyperthyroidism, a discovery set of under 110 patients (roughly 45 ophthalmopathy, roughly 56 stable hyperthyroidism) was enrolled. T-cell repertoires of thyroid tissue and blood were compared in several hyperthyroidism patients. The study used TCR beta repertoire signatures to distinguish Graves' ophthalmopathy from Graves' hyperthyroidism and to predict progression to ophthalmopathy. After sampling, hyperthyroidism patients received methimazole starting at 30 mg daily, and ophthalmopathy patients received high-dose intravenous methylprednisolone. The independent validation cohort included under 20 hyperthyroidism patients plus 17 patients who later progressed from hyperthyroidism to ophthalmopathy. In total, around 130 blood samples were TCR-sequenced: 43 ophthalmopathy, under 80 hyperthyroidism and some 17 hyperthyroidism-to-ophthalmopathy patients. Here is what the overall study found, with its caveats: Among expanded thyroid clonotypes with frequency above 0.001, most also showed up in blood, which suggests that blood repertoires may reflect the thyroid immune response. In validation, the model predicted ophthalmopathy progression with nearly 71% sensitivity and approximately 75% specificity; 12 predicted patients were CT-confirmed with GO in a median of around 6.5 months. Sample size was not predetermined statistically, and investigators were not blinded to group allocation. In cross-validation, the 13-signature model distinguished ophthalmopathy from stable hyperthyroidism with around 86% sensitivity and about 81% specificity, while in the test set the corresponding values were about 80% and 75%.

For repertoire sequencing, TCR beta CDR3 regions were amplified from RNA transcripts. A first-round RT-PCR used HTBI primers with the Qiagen OneStep RT-PCR kit, followed by a second-round multiplex PCR, size selection and purification. Libraries were sequenced on an Illumina HiSeq2000 using paired-end 100 bp reads. In the source study's methods: SOAPnuke was used to process the reads, removing any read that contained adapters or uncalled bases, had a mean Phred below 15, or lacked an exact match to the constant primer or identifier. COPE v1.2.5 was used to merge the high-quality paired reads. Clonotypes were defined as unique nucleotide sequences and were aligned to IMGT TRB V, D and J references using MiTCR v1.1. The analysis was limited to V-J combinations with a frequency above 0.0001, which together covered 99.2% of the repertoires. For each V-J combination, a TCR clonal expansion and chaos score was defined as F50 clonal expansion divided by the chaos observed in the TCRdist matrix. Features were reduced by Welch's t-statistics and random forest to approximately 13 V-J combinations, which fed a naive Bayes classifier. Thyroid-blood repertoire similarity was quantified with the Morisita-Horn index. In-frame beta chains were kept once TCRdb had trimmed the public reads at Q25 with fastp and called clones with MiXCR. Rows with a matching CDR3 protein are joined into one entry that keeps the most common DNA and genes. V and J calls and clone size were set by TCRdb, not the authors. Recorded for this sample are some 750,000 distinct CDR3 sequences; roughly 40% of them occurred a single time. The ten biggest clones cover approximately 43% of the sample.

The germline V gene sets CDR1 to SNHLY and CDR2 to FYNNEI. The CDR3 numbers 12 residues from cysteine through phenylalanine. Only CDR3 DNA remains: 36 bases, in frame from the first base. The V end loses 6 bases and the J end loses 5 bases, and a stretch of 7 bases separates them. The ophthalmopathy patients had moderately to severely active disease, with a Clinical Activity Score of 3 or higher, a NOSPECS grade of 4 or higher, and a disease duration of less than 3 months. Patients were excluded if they had other autoimmune diseases, uncontrolled infections, pregnancy or lactation. Diagnosis was based on clinical symptoms, serum thyroxine, TRAb, thyroid ultrasound and orbital computed tomography. Using Ficoll-Paque density gradient centrifugation, PBMCs were isolated from 9.5 to 10 ml of fresh peripheral blood. Trizol reagent was used to extract the total RNA, and its quality was then checked on an Agilent 2100 Bioanalyzer.

The chain links TRBV2 with TRBJ1-4, with the D gene uncertain. The sequenced sample was peripheral blood. The TCR was taken from an adult man with Graves' ophthalmopathy. The CDR3 is CASSSRNEKLFF. In nucleotide form, the sequence is TGTGCCAGCAGCTCCCGAAATGAAAAACTGTTTTTT.